The sequence of this TCR beta chain was determined in a study of T cells in Graves' hyperthyroidism and ophthalmopathy. This clonotype was seen at least ten times. What was amplified from RNA transcripts were TCR beta CDR3 regions. An initial round of RT-PCR targeting the TCR CDR3 relied on the HTBI primer set. Via MiXCR, TCRdb re-called the multiplex PCR reads, giving one row per CDR3 protein. The sample includes 330,000 or so distinct CDR3 sequences, roughly 19% seen only once; the top ten take 35% to 45%. The sequence derives from a man aged 45-65 years with Graves' ophthalmopathy. The sequenced sample was blood.

The CDR3 DNA sequence: TGTGCCACCAGTGATCCAACAGCGTACCAAGAGACCCAGTACTTC. Translation gives CATSDPTAYQETQYF. The V and J genes are TRBV24-1 and TRBJ2-5; D not resolved. Per the germline V gene, CDR1 is KGHDR and CDR2 is SFDVKD. The CDR3 sequence is 15 residues long. With 3 bases removed from V and 0 bases from J, the gap between germline ends came to 10 bases.